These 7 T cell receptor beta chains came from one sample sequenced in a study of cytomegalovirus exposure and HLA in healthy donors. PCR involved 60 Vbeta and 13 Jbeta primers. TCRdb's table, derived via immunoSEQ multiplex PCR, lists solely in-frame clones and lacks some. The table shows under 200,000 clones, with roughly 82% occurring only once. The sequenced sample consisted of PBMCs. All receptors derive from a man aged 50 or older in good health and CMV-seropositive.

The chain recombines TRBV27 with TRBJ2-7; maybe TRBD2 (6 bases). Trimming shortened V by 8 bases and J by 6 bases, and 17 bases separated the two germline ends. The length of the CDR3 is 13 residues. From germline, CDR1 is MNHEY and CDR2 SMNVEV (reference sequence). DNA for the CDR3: TGTGCCAGCGGGGCTACTAGCTTTGGCGAGCAGTACTTC. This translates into CASGATSFGEQYF.

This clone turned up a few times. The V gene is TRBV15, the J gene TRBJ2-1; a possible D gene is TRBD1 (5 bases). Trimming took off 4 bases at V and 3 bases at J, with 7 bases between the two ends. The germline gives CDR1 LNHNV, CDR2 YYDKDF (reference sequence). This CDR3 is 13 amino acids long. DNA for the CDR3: TGTGCCACCAGCAAGACAGTCTACAATGAGCAGTTCTTC. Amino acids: CATSKTVYNEQFF.

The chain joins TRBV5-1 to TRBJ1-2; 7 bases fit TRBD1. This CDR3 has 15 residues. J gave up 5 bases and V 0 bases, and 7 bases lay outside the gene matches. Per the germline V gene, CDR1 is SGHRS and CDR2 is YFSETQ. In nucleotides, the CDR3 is TGCGCCAGCAGCTTGGCTAGTGAGGGGGCATATGGCTACACCTTC. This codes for CASSLASEGAYGYTF.

The CDR3 sequence: CASSTSDSLRYEQYF. The CDR3, as DNA: TGTGCCAGCAGTACCTCGGACAGTCTGAGATACGAGCAGTACTTC. The chain is built from TRBV6-5 and TRBJ2-5; tentative D call: TRBD1 (6 bases). The J call is doubtful: the DNA matches TRBJ2-7 better. Germline V gene sequence: CDR1 MNHEY, CDR2 SVGAGI. The CDR3 consists of 15 residues.

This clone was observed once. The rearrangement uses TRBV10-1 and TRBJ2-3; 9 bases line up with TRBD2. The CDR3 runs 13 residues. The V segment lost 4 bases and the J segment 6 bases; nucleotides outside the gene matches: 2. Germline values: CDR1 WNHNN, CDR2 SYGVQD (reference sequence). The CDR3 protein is CASSGGLADTQYF. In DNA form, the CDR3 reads TGCGCCAGCAGTGGAGGACTAGCGGATACGCAGTATTTT.

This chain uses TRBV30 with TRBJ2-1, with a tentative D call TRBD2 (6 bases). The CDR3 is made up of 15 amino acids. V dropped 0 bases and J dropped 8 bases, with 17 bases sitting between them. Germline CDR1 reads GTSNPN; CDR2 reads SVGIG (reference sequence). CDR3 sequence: CAWSVRNGRVYEQFF. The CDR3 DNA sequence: TGTGCCTGGAGTGTAAGAAACGGGAGAGTATATGAGCAGTTCTTC.

The CDR3 coding sequence is TGTGCCAGCAGCTTCGGTAATCAGCCCCAGCATTTT. This sequence encodes CASSFGNQPQHF. The chain recombines TRBV7-9 with TRBJ1-5; D is ambiguous. Germline V gives CDR1 SEHNR, CDR2 FQNEAQ (reference sequence). The CDR3 sequence is 12 residues long. Trimming stripped 3 bases from V and 4 bases from J, with 4 bases between.